This passage covers 19 T cell receptor beta chains from one sample sequenced in a study of cytomegalovirus exposure and HLA in healthy donors. The PCR employed 60 Vbeta primers together with 13 Jbeta primers. This table comes from immunoSEQ multiplex PCR, and its TCRdb copy is limited to in-frame clones, with some not included. The table records roughly 100,000 clones, approximately 79% of them present only once. The specimen sequenced was PBMCs. Receptors were obtained from a man aged 45 to 65 in good health and CMV-seropositive.

The rearrangement links TRBV6-5 to TRBJ1-4, with unresolved D. The CDR3 is 14 residues long. The germline gives CDR1 MNHEY, CDR2 SVGAGI. Trimming left V 0 bases short and J 3 bases short, with 5 bases between. The CDR3 bases are TGTGCCAGCAGTTACTCCCGAGCTAATGAAAAACTGTTTTTT. Amino acid sequence: CASSYSRANEKLFF.

Only a few counts were recorded for this clone. The chain couples TRBV18 to TRBJ1-6; 9 bases agree with TRBD1. The CDR3 extends over 14 amino acids. CDR1 KGHSH and CDR2 LQKENI come from the germline V gene. Trimming cost V 3 bases and J 7 bases; bases outside gene matches: 1. The CDR3 region is CASSPGTGNSPLHF. CDR3 nucleotide sequence: TGTGCCAGCTCACCCGGGACAGGGAATTCACCCCTCCACTTT. The variable domain in full, with the rest retrieved from reference TRBV18 and TRBJ1-6, is NAGVMQNPRHLVRRRGQEARLRCSPMKGHSHVYWYRQLPEEGLKFMVYLQKENIIDESGMPKERFSAEFPKEGPSILRIQQVVRGDSAAYFCASSPGTGNSPLHFGNGTRLTVT.

The chain uses TRBV7-3 and TRBJ2-1; TRBD2 matches at 7 bases. V shed 5 bases and J 1 base; nucleotides not matched to a gene: 5. Looked up from germline, CDR1 is SGHTA and CDR2 is FQGTGA. CDR3 length: 15 amino acids. The CDR3: CASSPGLGSYNEQFF. As DNA, the CDR3 is TGTGCCAGCAGCCCCGGACTAGGTTCCTACAATGAGCAGTTCTTC.

The chain is built from TRBV4-2 and TRBJ2-1, with D uncertain. Trimming took 0 bases from V and 9 from J, leaving 6 bases between them. Germline V gives CDR1 LGHNA, CDR2 YNFKEQ. This CDR3 has 12 amino acids. The CDR3, as DNA: TGTGCCAGCAGCCAAGATAACGGTGAGCAGTTCTTC. Encoded protein: CASSQDNGEQFF.

V gene TRBV2 combines with J gene TRBJ2-3, with D maybe TRBD2 (6 bases). V was clipped by 7 bases and J by 2 bases, with 10 bases between them. CDR3 size: 13 residues. Per germline, CDR1 SNHLY and CDR2 FYNNEI. The CDR3 protein is CASKGTYTDTQYF. The DNA for the CDR3 is TGTGCCAGCAAAGGGACTTACACAGATACGCAGTATTTT.

This rearrangement joins TRBV2 to TRBJ2-1; 9 bases align to TRBD2. Germline lookup yields CDR1 SNHLY and CDR2 FYNNEI. CDR3 length: 15 amino acids. With 3 bases clipped from V and 0 bases from J, the junction kept 0 bases outside the gene matches. This chain's CDR3 is CASSDSGSSYNEQFF. The CDR3 DNA reads TGTGCCAGCAGTGATAGCGGGAGCTCCTACAATGAGCAGTTCTTC. Combining the CDR3 with reference TRBV2 and TRBJ2-1 gives the whole variable domain EPEVTQTPSHQVTQMGQEVILRCVPISNHLYFYWYRQILGQKVEFLVSFYNNEISEKSEIFDDQFSVERPDGSNFTLKIRSTKLEDSAMYFCASSDSGSSYNEQFFGPGTRLTVL.

This clone has just a few counts. This sequence joins TRBV19 and TRBJ2-1, with a possible D match to TRBD1 (6 bases). The V gene lost 5 bases and the J gene lost 7 bases, with 9 bases spanning the gap. The CDR3 length is 12 residues. Germline lookup yields CDR1 LNHDA and CDR2 SQIVND (reference sequence). CDR3 sequence (DNA): TGTGCCAGTAGTTCAGGGGAGAATGAGCAGTTCTTC. Protein product: CASSSGENEQFF.

This clone is a singleton in its sample. The V and J genes are TRBV15 and TRBJ1-3; TRBD1 might be the D (6 bases). Germline V gene data show CDR1 as LNHNV and CDR2 as YYDKDF (reference sequence). V dropped 7 bases and J dropped 3 bases, with 13 bases sitting between them. CDR3 length: 14 amino acids. This CDR3 reads CATTAGDIGNTIYF. In DNA form, the CDR3 reads TGTGCCACCACTGCAGGGGACATTGGAAACACCATATATTTT. The whole variable domain, remainder taken from reference TRBV15 and TRBJ1-3, is DAMVIQNPRYQVTQFGKPVTLSCSQTLNHNVMYWYQQKSSQAPKLLFHYYDKDFNNEADTPDNFQSRRPNTSFCFLDIRSPGLGDTAMYLCATTAGDIGNTIYFGEGSWLTVV.

This rearrangement joins TRBV6-6 to TRBJ2-7; TRBD1 matches 7 bases. The CDR3 length is 14 residues. Germline CDR1 reads MNHNY; CDR2 reads SVGAGI (reference sequence). The J segment lost 3 bases and the V segment lost 4 bases, leaving 6 bases of the junction unmatched. The CDR3 region has the DNA TGTGCCAGCAGTTCACCGAGGACAGGCTACGAGCAGTACTTC. This codes for CASSSPRTGYEQYF.

The V call is TRBV6-1, the J call TRBJ1-3; D is ambiguous. The CDR3 totals 16 residues. Germline V gives CDR1 MNHNS, CDR2 SASEGT. V was pared by 2 bases and J by 0 bases, with 11 bases between. This chain's CDR3 is CASSESLLSSGNTIYF. CDR3 nucleotides: TGTGCCAGCAGTGAAAGCCTCTTGAGCTCTGGAAACACCATATATTTT.

This clone appeared once. The chain recombines TRBV27 with TRBJ1-1; 10 nucleotides line up with TRBD1. The CDR3 is 15 amino acids. Germline-derived CDR1 and CDR2 are MNHEY and SMNVEV (reference sequence). V lost 3 bases and J lost 0; bases outside the gene matches: 1. CDR3: CASSLGQGLNTEAFF. The CDR3 region has the DNA TGTGCCAGCAGTTTGGGACAGGGGTTGAACACTGAAGCTTTCTTT.

This rearrangement joins TRBV30 to TRBJ2-7, with 11 bases aligning to TRBD1. V lost 5 bases to trimming and J lost 1 base; unmatched junction nucleotides: 1. The CDR3 is 13 amino acids. The germline V gene encodes CDR1 GTSNPN and CDR2 SVGIG (reference sequence). The CDR3 protein is CAWGTGGSYEQYF. For the CDR3, the DNA is TGTGCCTGGGGGACAGGGGGATCCTACGAGCAGTACTTC.

The gene calls are TRBV6-4 and TRBJ2-1, with 11 bases identical to TRBD2. The germline V gene has CDR1 MRHNA and CDR2 SNTAGT. The CDR3 totals 15 residues. Losses at the gene ends were 4 bases for V and 4 bases for J; bases not matched to a gene: 3. The CDR3 loop reads CASSGLAGMYNEQFF. The CDR3, as DNA: TGTGCCAGCAGTGGACTAGCGGGGATGTACAATGAGCAGTTCTTC.

This clone was seen just once. V usage is TRBV7-9 and J usage is TRBJ2-2; TRBD2 matches at 9 bases. The CDR3 is made up of 16 amino acids. Trimming took 2 bases from V and 7 from J; bases not matched to a gene: 8. CDR1 is SEHNR, CDR2 FQNEAQ, per germline (reference sequence). The CDR3 DNA reads as TGTGCCAGCAGCTTATTGCTAGCGGGATCGGGCGGGGAGCTGTTTTTT. Translation: CASSLLLAGSGGELFF.

This chain joins TRBV5-1 and TRBJ2-1; perhaps TRBD2 as D (6 bases). Trimming removed 0 bases at V and 6 bases at J, with 10 bases between. Germline V gives CDR1 SGHRS, CDR2 YFSETQ. CDR3 length: 14 residues. This CDR3 is CASSLGLGGNEQFF. The CDR3 nucleotides are TGCGCCAGCAGCTTGGGCCTCGGGGGCAATGAGCAGTTCTTC.

The chain joins TRBV14 to TRBJ2-5; the D gene is possibly TRBD1 (6 bases). The CDR3 has 15 amino acids. The germline V gene encodes CDR1 SGHDN and CDR2 FVKESK. V was shortened by 1 base and J by 7 bases, with 16 bases between the two germline ends. The CDR3, as DNA: TGTGCCAGCAGCCAAGCTGGGACACGGAGCGGGACCCAGTACTTC. Protein: CASSQAGTRSGTQYF.

The rearrangement uses TRBV27 and TRBJ2-3; 11 bases align to TRBD2. This CDR3 comprises 15 residues. In germline, CDR1 is MNHEY, CDR2 SMNVEV (reference sequence). The V gene end was trimmed by 5 bases and the J gene end by 5 bases; junction bases not matched to a gene: 6. The CDR3 bases are TGTGCCAGCAGTCCAACGACTAGCGGGAAAGATACGCAGTATTTT. It encodes CASSPTTSGKDTQYF.

The chain employs TRBV10-3 and TRBJ2-1, with TRBD2 matching 10 bases. The CDR3 runs 19 residues. V lost 0 bases to trimming and J lost 4 bases; unmatched junction nucleotides: 12. CDR1 and CDR2 (germline): ENHRY, SYGVKD. Written as DNA, the CDR3 is TGTGCCATCAGTGAGTCGGAGTTACTAGCGGGAACGGAATACAATGAGCAGTTCTTC. Residues: CAISESELLAGTEYNEQFF.

This rearrangement joins TRBV6-5 to TRBJ2-7; D unclear. V lost 0 bases and J 2 bases, leaving 11 bases between the germline ends. The CDR3 sequence is 15 residues long. Germline V gene lookup returns CDR1 MNHEY and CDR2 SVGAGI. This chain's CDR3 is CASSYSVARPYEQYF. In DNA, the CDR3 is TGTGCCAGCAGTTACTCGGTGGCGAGGCCCTACGAGCAGTACTTC.